This T cell receptor beta chain came from a study of CD8+ T cells in alopecia areata. Sequencing used cDNA as its template, made by extracting RNA and reverse transcribing it. Generated by immunoSEQ multiplex PCR, the TCRdb table keeps only in-frame clones and is missing some. The data show just over 150,000 clones, with more than 45% seen just once and roughly a fifth held by the top ten. CDR1 is KGHSH, CDR2 LQKENI, per germline. This CDR3 spans 17 amino acids. The ends were cut back, 2 bases at V and 4 bases at J, with 18 bases in the middle. The genes are TRBV18 and TRBJ1-5; D may be TRBD1 (6 bases). This sequence originates from a human donor with alopecia areata. The sample consisted of CD8+ T cells sorted from blood, taken at week 0. The CDR3 nucleotides are TGTGCCAGCTCACCAGTAAGAGGGGGAGAGCGAAATCAGCCCCAGCATTTT. Translating it yields CASSPVRGGERNQPQHF.